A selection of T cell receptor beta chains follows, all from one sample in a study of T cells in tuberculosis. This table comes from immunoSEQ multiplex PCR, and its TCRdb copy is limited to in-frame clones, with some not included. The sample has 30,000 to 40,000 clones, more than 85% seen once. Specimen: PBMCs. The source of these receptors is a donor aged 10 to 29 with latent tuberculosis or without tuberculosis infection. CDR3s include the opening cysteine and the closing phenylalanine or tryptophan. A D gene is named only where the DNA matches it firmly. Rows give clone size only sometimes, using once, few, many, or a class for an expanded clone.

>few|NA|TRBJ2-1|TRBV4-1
TGCGCCAGCAGCCAACCTTACAGGTCCTACAATGAGCAGTTCTTC
CASSQPYRSYNEQFF
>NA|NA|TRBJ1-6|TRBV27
TGTGCCAGTTGGGGGGGGAGTGGGGATAATTCACCCCTCCACTTT
CASWGGSGDNSPLHF
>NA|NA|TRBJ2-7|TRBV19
TGTGCCAGTAGTATGAACGGTGGGCCCTACGAGCAGTACTTC
CASSMNGGPYEQYF
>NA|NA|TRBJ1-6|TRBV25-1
TGTGCCAGCAGTTCAGGGCGGAATTCACCCCTCCACTTT
CASSSGRNSPLHF
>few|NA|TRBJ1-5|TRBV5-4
TGTGCCAGCAGCTTGGGGGAGGGACAGCCCCAGCATTTT
CASSLGEGQPQHF
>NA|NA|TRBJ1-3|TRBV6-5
TGTGCCAGCAGTTACGCGGGGGGTCCTGGAAACACCATATATTTT
CASSYAGGPGNTIYF
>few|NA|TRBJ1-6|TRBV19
TGTGCCAGTAGTATTTTGCAGGGCGGCTCACCCCTCCACTTT
CASSILQGGSPLHF
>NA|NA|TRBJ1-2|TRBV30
TGTGCCTGGAGTCAACCCCTGAGTGGCTACACCTTC
CAWSQPLSGYTF
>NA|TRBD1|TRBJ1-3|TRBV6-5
TGTGCCACCACCCCGGGACAGATATATCCGAACACCATATATTTT
CATTPGQIYPNTIYF
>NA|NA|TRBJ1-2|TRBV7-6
TGTGCCAGCAGCGAGGACAGCGGCTATGGCTACACCTTC
CASSEDSGYGYTF
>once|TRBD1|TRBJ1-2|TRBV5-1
TGCGCCAGCAGCTTAAGACAGGGAGGTTATGGCTACACCTTC
CASSLRQGGYGYTF
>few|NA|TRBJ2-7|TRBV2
TGTGCCAGCAGCCGTAGGACAGAGTACGAGCAGTACTTC
CASSRRTEYEQYF
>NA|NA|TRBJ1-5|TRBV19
TGTGCCACAAACAGGGTCGGGAATCAGCCCCAGCATTTT
CATNRVGNQPQHF
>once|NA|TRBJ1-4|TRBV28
TGTGCCAGCATCGGGAGGTTGGAAAAACTGTTTTTT
CASIGRLEKLFF
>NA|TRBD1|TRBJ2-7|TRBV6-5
TGTGCCAGCAGTACGGACAGGGGGTGGGAGCAGTACTTC
CASSTDRGWEQYF
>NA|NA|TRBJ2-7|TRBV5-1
TGCGCCAGCAGCGAAAATAGCGGGACAGGGAAGTTCGAGCAGTACTTC
CASSENSGTGKFEQYF
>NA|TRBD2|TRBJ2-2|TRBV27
TGTGCCACCTTAGGACTAGCGGGGACCGGGGAGCTGTTTTTT
CATLGLAGTGELFF
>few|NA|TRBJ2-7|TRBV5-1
TGCGCCAGCAGCTTGGAACTTTACGAGCAGTACTTC
CASSLELYEQYF
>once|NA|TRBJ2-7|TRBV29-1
TGCAGCGTCGGCAGGGACTCCTACGAGCAGTACTTC
CSVGRDSYEQYF
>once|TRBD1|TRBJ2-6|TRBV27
TGTGCCAGCAGTAGAACGGGACAGGGGGTTGTCAAGGCCAACGTCCTGACTTTC
CASSRTGQGVVKANVLTF
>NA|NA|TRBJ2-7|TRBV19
TGTGCCAGTAGTAACGTGCAGGCTTCCTACGAGCAGTACTTC
CASSNVQASYEQYF
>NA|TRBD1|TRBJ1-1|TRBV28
TGTGCCAGCAGTTTCAGGGGGCCGGCTTTCTTT
CASSFRGPAFF
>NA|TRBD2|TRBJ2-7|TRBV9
TGTGCCAGCAGCGGTAGCGGGGGCTACGAGCAGTACTTC
CASSGSGGYEQYF
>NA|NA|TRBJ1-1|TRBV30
TGTGCCTGGAGTGTAACAGACACTGAAGCTTTCTTT
CAWSVTDTEAFF
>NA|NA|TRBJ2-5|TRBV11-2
TGTGCCAGCAGCTTAGTCGGGCCCCCGGCCAGGGGGGTGAAGGAGACCCAGTACTTC
CASSLVGPPARGVKETQYF
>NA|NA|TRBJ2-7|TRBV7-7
TGTGCCAGCAGCTTGACTTCCACCTACGAGCAGTACTTC
CASSLTSTYEQYF
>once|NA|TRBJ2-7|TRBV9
TGTGCCAGCAGCGTAGGAGTAGGGGGGGACGAGCAGTACTTC
CASSVGVGGDEQYF
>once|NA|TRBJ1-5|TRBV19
TGTGCCAGTAGTATAGGTAGCCAGCCCCAGCATTTT
CASSIGSQPQHF
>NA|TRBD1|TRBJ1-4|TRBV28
TGTGCCAGCAGTTTGGGAGGACAGGCCCATGAAAAACTGTTTTTT
CASSLGGQAHEKLFF
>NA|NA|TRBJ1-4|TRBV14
TGTGCCAGCAGTTTTCAGGGTGCGGCTAATGAAAAACTGTTTTTT
CASSFQGAANEKLFF
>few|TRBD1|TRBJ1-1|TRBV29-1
TGCAGCGTGACGGACAGGGGTGGTCCTGAAGCTTTCTTT
CSVTDRGGPEAFF
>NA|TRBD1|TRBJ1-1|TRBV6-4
TGTGCCAGCAGTGACCCGAGGGGACAGGGGGCTGGGTACACTGAAGCTTTCTTT
CASSDPRGQGAGYTEAFF
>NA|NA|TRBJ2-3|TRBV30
TGTGCCTGGAGTGTACAAGCGGGCACAGATACGCAGTATTTT
CAWSVQAGTDTQYF
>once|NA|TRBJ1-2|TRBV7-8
TGTGCCAGCAGCTTAATACCAGGGGCTACCTATGGCTACACCTTC
CASSLIPGATYGYTF
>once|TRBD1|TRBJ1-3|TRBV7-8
TGTGCCAGCAGCTATATTAAGGGACAGGCCCTTTTATATTTT
CASSYIKGQALLYF
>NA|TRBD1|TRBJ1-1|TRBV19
TGTGCCAGTAGCCCTGGGACAGGGAACACTGAAGCTTTCTTT
CASSPGTGNTEAFF
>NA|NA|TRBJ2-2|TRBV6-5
TGTGCCAGCAGTTACGGCAAGAACACCGGGGAGCTGTTTTTT
CASSYGKNTGELFF
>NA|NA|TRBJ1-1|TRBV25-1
TGTGCCAGCAGCCAAACGACAGGTTGGACTGAAGCTTTCTTT
CASSQTTGWTEAFF
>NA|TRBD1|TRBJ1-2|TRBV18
TGTGCCAGCTCACCTTCCGGGACAGGGAACTATGGCTACACCTTC
CASSPSGTGNYGYTF
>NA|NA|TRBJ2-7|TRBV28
TGTGCCAGCAACTCCGGAGCACAGGGTCGGGAGCAGTACTTC
CASNSGAQGREQYF
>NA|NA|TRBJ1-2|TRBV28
TGTGCCAGCAGTTTATTATACGGAGGGAGGGGCTATGGCTACACCTTC
CASSLLYGGRGYGYTF
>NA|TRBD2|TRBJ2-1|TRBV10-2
TGCGCCAGCGCTATCTGGAGCGGGGGGCCCCGCAATGAGCAGTTCTTC
CASAIWSGGPRNEQFF
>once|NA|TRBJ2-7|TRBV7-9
TGTGCCAGCAGCTCCCCCAGGATTGGAACCTACGAGCAGTACTTC
CASSSPRIGTYEQYF
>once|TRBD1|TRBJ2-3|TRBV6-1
TGTGCCAGCAGGGGGGGACAGGGCGCCTATACGCAGTATTTT
CASRGGQGAYTQYF
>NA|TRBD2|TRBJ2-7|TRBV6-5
TGTGCCAGCAGTTACTCGACTCCGATAGCGGGTTATGAGCAGTACTTC
CASSYSTPIAGYEQYF
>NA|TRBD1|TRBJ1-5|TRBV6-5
TGTGCCAGCAGTTACTCAGGGACAGGGTGGGAGCCCCAGCATTTT
CASSYSGTGWEPQHF
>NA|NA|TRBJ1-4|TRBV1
TGCACCAGCAGCCCTTATGAAAAACTGTTTTTT
CTSSPYEKLFF
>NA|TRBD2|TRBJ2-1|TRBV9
TGTGCCAGCAGCCGGACTAGCGGTTACAATGAGCAGTTCTTC
CASSRTSGYNEQFF
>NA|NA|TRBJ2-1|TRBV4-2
TGTGCCAGCAGCCAAGTGGGACTTTTAGGACTTGACTTCAATGAGCAGTTCTTC
CASSQVGLLGLDFNEQFF
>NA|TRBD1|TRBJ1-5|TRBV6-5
TGTGCCAGCAGTTACTCGGGACAGGGGAATCAGCCCCAGCATTTT
CASSYSGQGNQPQHF
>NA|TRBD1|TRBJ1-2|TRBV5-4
TGTGCCAGCAGCGAGGGACAGGGCGACGGTGGCTACACCTTC
CASSEGQGDGGYTF
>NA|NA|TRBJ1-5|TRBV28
TGTGCCAGCAGGATAGGCAATCAGCCCCAGCATTTT
CASRIGNQPQHF